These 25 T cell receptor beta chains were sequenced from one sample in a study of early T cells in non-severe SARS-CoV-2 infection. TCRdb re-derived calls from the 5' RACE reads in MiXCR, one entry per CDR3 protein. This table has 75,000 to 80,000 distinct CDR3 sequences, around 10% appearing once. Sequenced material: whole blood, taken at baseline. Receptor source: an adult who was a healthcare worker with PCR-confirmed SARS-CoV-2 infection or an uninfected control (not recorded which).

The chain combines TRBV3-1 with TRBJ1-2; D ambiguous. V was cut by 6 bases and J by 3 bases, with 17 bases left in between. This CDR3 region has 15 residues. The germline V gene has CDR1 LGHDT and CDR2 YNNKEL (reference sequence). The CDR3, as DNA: TGTGCCAGCAGTCACGCCTCTCGGGCCGACTATGGCTACACCTTC. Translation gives CASSHASRADYGYTF.

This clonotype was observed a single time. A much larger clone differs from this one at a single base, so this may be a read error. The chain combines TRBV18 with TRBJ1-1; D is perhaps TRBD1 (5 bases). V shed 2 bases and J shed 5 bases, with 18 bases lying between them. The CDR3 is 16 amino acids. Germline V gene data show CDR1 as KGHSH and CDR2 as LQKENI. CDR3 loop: CASSPRGAKGLTEAFF. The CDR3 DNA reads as TGTGCCAGCTCACCAAGGGGCGCCAAGGGATTAACTGAAGCTTTCTTT.

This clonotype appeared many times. CDR3 loop: CASSSSRQGPYGYTF. The CDR3, as DNA: TGTGCCAGCAGTTCCTCCAGACAGGGCCCCTATGGCTACACCTTC. The genes are TRBV28 and TRBJ1-2; 7 bases align to TRBD1. This CDR3 is 15 amino acids long. In germline, CDR1 is MDHEN, CDR2 SYDVKM. V lost 4 bases to trimming and J lost 4 bases; unmatched junction nucleotides: 9.

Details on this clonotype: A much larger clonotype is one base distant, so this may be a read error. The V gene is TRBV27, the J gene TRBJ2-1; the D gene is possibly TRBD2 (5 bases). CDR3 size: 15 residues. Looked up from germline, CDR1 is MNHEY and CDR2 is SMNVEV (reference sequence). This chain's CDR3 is CASSPPGFTYYEQFF. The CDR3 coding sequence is TGTGCCAGCAGCCCTCCGGGGTTCACCTACTATGAGCAGTTCTTC.

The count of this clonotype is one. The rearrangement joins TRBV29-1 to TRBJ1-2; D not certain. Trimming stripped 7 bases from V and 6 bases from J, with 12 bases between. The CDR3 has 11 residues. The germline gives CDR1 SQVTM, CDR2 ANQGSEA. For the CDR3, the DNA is TGCAGCGCTGCCCTAGCGGATGGCTACACCTTC. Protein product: CSAALADGYTF.

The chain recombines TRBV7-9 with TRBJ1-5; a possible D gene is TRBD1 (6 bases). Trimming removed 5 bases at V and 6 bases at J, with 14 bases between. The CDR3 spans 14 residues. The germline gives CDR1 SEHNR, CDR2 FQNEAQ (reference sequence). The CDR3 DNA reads TGTGCCAGCAGCCGGGACACCCTTGGTCAGCCCCAGCATTTT. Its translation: CASSRDTLGQPQHF.

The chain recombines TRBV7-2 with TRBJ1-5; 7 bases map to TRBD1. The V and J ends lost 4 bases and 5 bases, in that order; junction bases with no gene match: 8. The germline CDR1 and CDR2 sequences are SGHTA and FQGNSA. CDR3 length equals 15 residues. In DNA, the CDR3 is TGTGCCAGCAGCTCGACAGGGTGGTCGGATCAGCCCCAGCATTTT. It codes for CASSSTGWSDQPQHF.

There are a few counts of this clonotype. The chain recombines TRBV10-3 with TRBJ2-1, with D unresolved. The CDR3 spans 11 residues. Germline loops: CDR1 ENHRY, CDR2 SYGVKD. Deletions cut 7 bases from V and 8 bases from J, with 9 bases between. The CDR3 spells CAIKQMDEQFF. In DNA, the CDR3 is TGTGCCATCAAACAGATGGATGAGCAGTTCTTC.

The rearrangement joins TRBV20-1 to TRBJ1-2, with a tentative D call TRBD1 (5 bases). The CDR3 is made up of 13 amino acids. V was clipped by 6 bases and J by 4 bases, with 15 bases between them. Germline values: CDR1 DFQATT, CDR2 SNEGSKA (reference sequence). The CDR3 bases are TGCAGTGCCCTTCAGGGAGCAGGCTATGGCTACACCTTC. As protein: CSALQGAGYGYTF.

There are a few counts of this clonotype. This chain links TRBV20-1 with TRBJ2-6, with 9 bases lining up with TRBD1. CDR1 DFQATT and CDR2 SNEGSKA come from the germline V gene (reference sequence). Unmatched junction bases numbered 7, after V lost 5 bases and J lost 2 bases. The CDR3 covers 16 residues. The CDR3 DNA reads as TGCAGTGCTTGGGGACAGGGACGGGCTGGGGCCAACGTCCTGACTTTC. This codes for CSAWGQGRAGANVLTF.

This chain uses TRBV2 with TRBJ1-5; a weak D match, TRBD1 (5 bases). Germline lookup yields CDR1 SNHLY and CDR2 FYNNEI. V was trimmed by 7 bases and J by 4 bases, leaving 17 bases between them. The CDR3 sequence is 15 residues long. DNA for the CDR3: TGTGCCAGCACATCCTTGGGGCCAAATAATCAGCCCCAGCATTTT. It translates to CASTSLGPNNQPQHF.

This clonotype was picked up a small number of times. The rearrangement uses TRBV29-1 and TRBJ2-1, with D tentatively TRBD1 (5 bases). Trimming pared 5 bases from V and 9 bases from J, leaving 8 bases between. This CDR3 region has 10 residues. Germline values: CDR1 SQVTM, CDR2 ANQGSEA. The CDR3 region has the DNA TGCAGCGTTCGACAGCCTGAGCAGTTCTTC. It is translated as CSVRQPEQFF.

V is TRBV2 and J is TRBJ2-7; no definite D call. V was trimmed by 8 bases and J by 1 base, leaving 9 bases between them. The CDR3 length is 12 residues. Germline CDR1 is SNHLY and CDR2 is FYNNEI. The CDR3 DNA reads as TGTGCCAGCGGTCGAGAGTCCTACGAGCAGTACTTC. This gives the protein CASGRESYEQYF. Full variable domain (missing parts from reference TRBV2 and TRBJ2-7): EPEVTQTPSHQVTQMGQEVILRCVPISNHLYFYWYRQILGQKVEFLVSFYNNEISEKSEIFDDQFSVERPDGSNFTLKIRSTKLEDSAMYFCASGRESYEQYFGPGTRLTVT.

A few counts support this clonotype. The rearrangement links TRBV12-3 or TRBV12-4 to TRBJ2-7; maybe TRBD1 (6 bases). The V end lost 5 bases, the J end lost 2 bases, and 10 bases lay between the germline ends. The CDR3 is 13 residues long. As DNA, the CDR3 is TGTGCCAGCAGTATGACAGGCGCCTACGAGCAGTACTTC. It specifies CASSMTGAYEQYF.

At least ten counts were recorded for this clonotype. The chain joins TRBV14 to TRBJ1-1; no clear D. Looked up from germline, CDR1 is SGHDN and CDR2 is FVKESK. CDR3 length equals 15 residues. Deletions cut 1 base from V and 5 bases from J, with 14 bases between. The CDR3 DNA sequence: TGTGCCAGCAGCCAAGGAACACGAGACCGGACTGAAGCTTTCTTT. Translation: CASSQGTRDRTEAFF.

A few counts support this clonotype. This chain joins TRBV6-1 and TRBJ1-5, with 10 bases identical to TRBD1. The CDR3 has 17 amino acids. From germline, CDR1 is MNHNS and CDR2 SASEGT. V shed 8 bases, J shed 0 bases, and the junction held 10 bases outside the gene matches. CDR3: CASLGTGVLNSNQPQHF. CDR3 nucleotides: TGTGCCAGCCTCGGGACAGGGGTGTTAAATAGCAATCAGCCCCAGCATTTT.

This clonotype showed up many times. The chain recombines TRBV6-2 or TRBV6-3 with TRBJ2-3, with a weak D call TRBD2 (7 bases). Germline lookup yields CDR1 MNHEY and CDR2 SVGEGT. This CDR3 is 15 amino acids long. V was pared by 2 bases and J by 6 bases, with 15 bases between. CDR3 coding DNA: TGTGCCAGCAGTTACCTGGGCAGGGGAGGGGATACGCAGTATTTT. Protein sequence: CASSYLGRGGDTQYF.

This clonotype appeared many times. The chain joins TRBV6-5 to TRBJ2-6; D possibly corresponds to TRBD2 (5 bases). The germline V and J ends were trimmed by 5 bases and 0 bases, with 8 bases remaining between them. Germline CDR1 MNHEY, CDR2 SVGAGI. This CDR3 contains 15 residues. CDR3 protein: CASSGSSSGANVLTF. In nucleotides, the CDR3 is TGTGCCAGCAGTGGGAGTTCCTCTGGGGCCAACGTCCTGACTTTC.

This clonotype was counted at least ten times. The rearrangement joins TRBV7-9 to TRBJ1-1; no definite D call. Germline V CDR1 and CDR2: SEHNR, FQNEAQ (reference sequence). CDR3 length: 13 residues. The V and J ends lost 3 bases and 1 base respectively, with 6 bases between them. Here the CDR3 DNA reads TGTGCCAGCAGCTTCGGCCGGAACACTGAAGCTTTCTTT. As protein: CASSFGRNTEAFF.

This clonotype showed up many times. The CDR3: CASSSTGNEQFF. CDR3 coding DNA: TGTGCCAGCAGCTCCACGGGGAATGAGCAGTTCTTC. This chain links TRBV7-3 with TRBJ2-1, with D possibly TRBD2 on 5 matching bases. CDR1 is SGHTA and CDR2 is FQGTGA in the germline V gene. The V gene lost 4 bases and the J gene lost 7 bases, with 8 bases spanning the gap. This CDR3 is 12 amino acids long.

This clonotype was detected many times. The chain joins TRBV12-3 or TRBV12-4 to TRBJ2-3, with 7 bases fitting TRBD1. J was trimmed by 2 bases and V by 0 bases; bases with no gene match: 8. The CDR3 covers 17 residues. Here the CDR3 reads CASSLALTGKYTDTQYF. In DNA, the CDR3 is TGTGCCAGCAGTTTAGCCCTGACAGGGAAGTACACAGATACGCAGTATTTT.

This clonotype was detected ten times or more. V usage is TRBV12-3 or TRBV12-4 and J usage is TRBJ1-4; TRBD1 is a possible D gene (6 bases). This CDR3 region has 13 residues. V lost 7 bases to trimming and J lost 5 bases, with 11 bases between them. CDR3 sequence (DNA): TGTGCCAGCACGGGACACCTAAATGAAAAACTGTTTTTT. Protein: CASTGHLNEKLFF.

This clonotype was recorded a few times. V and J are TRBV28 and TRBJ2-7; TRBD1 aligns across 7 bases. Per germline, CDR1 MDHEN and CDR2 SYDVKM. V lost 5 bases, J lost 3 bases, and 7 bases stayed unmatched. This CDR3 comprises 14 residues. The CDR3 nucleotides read TGTGCCAGCAGTCCAACCGGGACAGTCTACGAGCAGTACTTC. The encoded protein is CASSPTGTVYEQYF.

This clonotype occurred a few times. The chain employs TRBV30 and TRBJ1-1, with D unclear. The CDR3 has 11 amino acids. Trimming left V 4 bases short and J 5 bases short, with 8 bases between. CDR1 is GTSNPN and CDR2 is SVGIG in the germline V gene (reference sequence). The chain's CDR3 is CAWTWRTEAFF. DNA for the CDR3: TGTGCCTGGACCTGGAGGACTGAAGCTTTCTTT.

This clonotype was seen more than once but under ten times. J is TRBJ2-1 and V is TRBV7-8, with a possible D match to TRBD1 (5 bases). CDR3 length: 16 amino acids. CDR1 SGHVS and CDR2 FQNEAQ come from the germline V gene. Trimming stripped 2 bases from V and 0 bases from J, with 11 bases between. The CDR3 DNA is TGTGCCAGCAGCTTATGGGGCCACAGCTCCTACAATGAGCAGTTCTTC. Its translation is CASSLWGHSSYNEQFF.